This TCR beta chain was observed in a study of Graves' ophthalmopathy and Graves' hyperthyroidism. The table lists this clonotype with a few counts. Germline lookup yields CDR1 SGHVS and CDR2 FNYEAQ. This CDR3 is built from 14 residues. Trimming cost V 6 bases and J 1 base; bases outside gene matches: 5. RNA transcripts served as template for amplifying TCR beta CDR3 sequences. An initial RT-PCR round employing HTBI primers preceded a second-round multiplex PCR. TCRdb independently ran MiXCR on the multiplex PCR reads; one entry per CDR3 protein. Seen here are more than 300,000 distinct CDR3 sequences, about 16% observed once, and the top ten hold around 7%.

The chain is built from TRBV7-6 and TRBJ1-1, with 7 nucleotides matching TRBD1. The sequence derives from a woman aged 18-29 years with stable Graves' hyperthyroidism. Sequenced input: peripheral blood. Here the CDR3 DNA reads TGTGCCAGCAGACCAGGGGGGGGGAACACTGAAGCTTTCTTT. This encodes CASRPGGGNTEAFF. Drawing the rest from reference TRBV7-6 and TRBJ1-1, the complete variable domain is GAGVSQSPRYKVTKRGQDVALRCDPISGHVSLYWYRQALGQGPEFLTYFNYEAQQDKSGLPNDRFSAERPEGSISTLTIQRTEQRDSAMYRCASRPGGGNTEAFFGQGTRLTVV.